A selection of T cell receptor beta chains follows, all from one sample in a study of T cell repertoires in cytomegalovirus infection. One entry per CDR3 protein results from TCRdb running MiXCR on the reads. The repertoire includes 250,000 to 300,000 distinct CDR3 sequences, 20% to 30% of them detected once, and about 15% sits in the top ten. Sequenced input: PBMCs. The receptors stem from a human donor in good health (CMV status not recorded). Some clones in this sample may be carry-over from other donors' samples. The CDR3 runs from the conserved cysteine through the conserved F or W. A D gene is named only where the DNA matches it firmly. Expanded clones are given a class, and other clones once, few, many or no size at all.

J,D,size,V,DNA,CDR3
TRBJ1-1,TRBD1,-,TRBV2,TGTGCCAGCAGGGAAGACAGGGACACTGAAGCTTTCTTT,CASREDRDTEAFF
TRBJ2-1,-,-,TRBV6-2/TRBV6-3,TGTGCCAGCAGTTTGGGACCTGAGCAGTTCTTC,CASSLGPEQFF
TRBJ2-3,TRBD1,-,TRBV27,TGTGCCAGCAGTTCACCACCGGGACAGGGCACAGATACGCAGTATTTT,CASSSPPGQGTDTQYF
TRBJ2-1,TRBD2,few,TRBV24-1,TGTGCCACCAGCGGGCTGCCTACTAGCGGGTCAATTGATGAGCAGTTCTTC,CATSGLPTSGSIDEQFF
TRBJ2-1,-,few,TRBV7-7,TGTGCCAGCAGCCCTGGGACTGGGGAGCAGTTCTTC,CASSPGTGEQFF
TRBJ2-7,-,few,TRBV27,TGTGCCAGCAGTTTATCTGGGGCCCTTCCCTTCTCCTACGAGCAGTACTTC,CASSLSGALPFSYEQYF
TRBJ2-1,TRBD2,-,TRBV20-1,TGCAGTGCTAGAAAGGCTAGCGGCAATGAGCAGTTCTTC,CSARKASGNEQFF
TRBJ1-2,TRBD1,many,TRBV7-2,TGTGCCAGCAGCACGACAGGGGTCTATGGCTACACCTTC,CASSTTGVYGYTF
TRBJ2-2,-,few,TRBV28,TGTGCCAGCAGTTTAGCTTCCGGGGAGCTGTTTTTT,CASSLASGELFF
TRBJ1-6,-,-,TRBV19,TGTGCCAGTAGTATCGGTGGGTCTGGAAATTCACCCCTCCACTTT,CASSIGGSGNSPLHF
TRBJ2-7,TRBD1,-,TRBV15,TGTGCCACCAGCAGAGGGGGACAGGGGGCTCAGGACGAGCAGTACTTC,CATSRGGQGAQDEQYF
TRBJ2-7,-,-,TRBV6-5,TGTGCCAGCAGTTACGGAGGGGGCTCCTACGAGCAGTACTTC,CASSYGGGSYEQYF
TRBJ2-1,-,few,TRBV28,TGTGCCAGCAGTTTCCTGCGGGCCTCCTACAATGAGCAGTTCTTC,CASSFLRASYNEQFF
TRBJ2-7,TRBD1,once,TRBV29-1,TGCAGCGTTCGAGGGGGCCCAGACTACGAGCAGTACTTC,CSVRGGPDYEQYF
TRBJ2-7,-,many,TRBV7-2,TGTGCCAGCTCCTTAAGGCCCAGCGAATCCTACGAGCAGTACTTC,CASSLRPSESYEQYF
TRBJ1-4,TRBD1,few,TRBV5-8,TGTGCCAGCAGCCCAGGGACAGGGGCCGCTAATGAAAAACTGTTTTTT,CASSPGTGAANEKLFF
TRBJ2-2,-,-,TRBV12-5,TGTGCTAGTGGTTTGACCGGCGGGGAGCTGTTTTTT,CASGLTGGELFF
TRBJ1-6,-,many,TRBV6-1,TGTGCCAGCAGTGAACATGGGCGGAATTCACCCCTCCACTTT,CASSEHGRNSPLHF
TRBJ2-3,-,-,TRBV6-8,TGTGCCAGCAGCAACAGGGTTTCAGATACGCAGTATTTT,CASSNRVSDTQYF
TRBJ2-5,-,few,TRBV28,TGTGCCAGCACCTCCCCGGGCCAAGAGACCCAGTACTTC,CASTSPGQETQYF
TRBJ2-2,-,-,TRBV11-2,TGTGCCAGCAGCTTATTGGTGGGAATCGTCGGGGAGCTGTTTTTT,CASSLLVGIVGELFF
TRBJ2-5,TRBD2,many,TRBV7-2,TGTGCCAGCAGCTTCCTTGACAGCGGGGAAGAGACCCAGTACTTC,CASSFLDSGEETQYF
TRBJ2-7,TRBD2,many,TRBV6-2/TRBV6-3,TGTGCCAGCAGTCCCCTGTGGGACGCTTGGACTAGCGGATACCCTAGGGAGCAGTACTTC,CASSPLWDAWTSGYPREQYF
TRBJ2-7,TRBD2,once,TRBV6-2/TRBV6-3,TGTGCCAGCCAGAGACTAGCGGGGCCCTACGAGCAGTACTTC,CASQRLAGPYEQYF